These 8 T cell receptor beta chains were sequenced from one sample in a study of vaccination effects on CD4 cells after COVID-19. No antigens are known for them. Viral peptide pool expansion of antigen-specific CD4+ T cells preceded sequencing in the ViraFEST assay. Following a roughly 11-day culture, CD4+ T cells were purified. Vaccine recipients had no previous SARS-CoV-2 infection; their nucleocapsid antibodies were negative. Only in-frame clones appear in the TCRdb table, and some are missing; sequencing was by immunoSEQ multiplex PCR. The sample consists of around 68,000 clones, 75% to 85% of them appearing once. This specimen was CD4+ T cells from PBMCs cultured with SARS-CoV-2 spike peptides, taken before COVID-19 vaccination. These receptor sequences come from a human donor who received a COVID-19 vaccine.

The chain joins TRBV24-1 to TRBJ1-1; 10 bases line up with TRBD1. V lost 6 bases and J lost 5; bases outside the gene matches: 20. Germline V gene sequence: CDR1 KGHDR, CDR2 SFDVKD. The CDR3 runs to 19 residues. The CDR3 is CATSCPWFLPDRGQTEAFF. DNA for the CDR3: TGTGCCACCAGTTGTCCTTGGTTCCTACCCGACAGGGGGCAGACTGAAGCTTTCTTT.

This chain connects TRBV9 to TRBJ1-2; D is unclear. Germline assignment: CDR1 SGDLS and CDR2 YYNGEE. With 3 bases removed from V and 0 bases from J, the gap between germline ends came to 9 bases. The CDR3 spans 14 residues. In nucleotides, the CDR3 is TGTGCCAGCAGCGGCGAAGGAGCTAACTATGGCTACACCTTC. Its protein is CASSGEGANYGYTF.

The chain employs TRBV30 and TRBJ1-6; no clear D. The CDR3 totals 17 residues. V was clipped by 4 bases and J by 5 bases, with 21 bases between them. CDR1 and CDR2 from the germline V gene are GTSNPN and SVGIG (reference sequence). The CDR3 is CAWKKAGVVADNSPLHF. The CDR3, as DNA: TGTGCCTGGAAAAAAGCCGGTGTAGTCGCGGATAATTCACCCCTCCACTTT.

The chain links TRBV10-1 to TRBJ2-3, with D perhaps TRBD1 (6 bases). Trimming pared 2 bases from V and 1 base from J, leaving 22 bases between. Germline V lookup: CDR1 WNHNN, CDR2 SYGVQD (reference sequence). This CDR3 comprises 19 residues. The CDR3 sequence is CASSEVITPQGRGTDTQYF. The CDR3 DNA reads TGCGCCAGCAGTGAGGTGATAACCCCGCAGGGGAGAGGCACAGATACGCAGTATTTT.

This clone was detected only a few times. The chain has TRBV4-1 and TRBJ1-1, with a possible D match to TRBD1 (5 bases). There are 15 residues in the CDR3. Germline V gives CDR1 MGHRA, CDR2 YSYEKL. The ends were cut back, 3 bases at V and 3 bases at J, with 14 bases in the middle. CDR3 in DNA: TGCGCCAGCAGCCATCCGACGGCGGGGGACACTGAAGCTTTCTTT. Residues: CASSHPTAGDTEAFF.

The chain combines TRBV2 with TRBJ2-5; no clear D. Deletions cut 4 bases from V and 0 bases from J, with 6 bases between. The CDR3 loop spans 13 amino acids. The germline gives CDR1 SNHLY, CDR2 FYNNEI. CDR3 DNA: TGTGCCAGCAGTGGGCTAAACCAAGAGACCCAGTACTTC. Residues: CASSGLNQETQYF.

J is TRBJ1-4 and V is TRBV5-8; D is uncertain. CDR3 size: 18 residues. The germline CDR1 and CDR2 sequences are SGHTS and YDEGEE. V was clipped by 2 bases and J by 0 bases, with 17 bases between them. The CDR3 DNA is TGTGCCAGCAGCTTTCTGAAGGTGGCTCTAACAACTAATGAAAAACTGTTTTTT. Its translation: CASSFLKVALTTNEKLFF.

The rearrangement uses TRBV11-1 and TRBJ1-1; no reliable D call. This CDR3 region has 12 residues. Germline V gives CDR1 SGHAT, CDR2 FQDESV (reference sequence). V was cut by 3 bases and J by 3 bases, with 5 bases left in between. CDR3 protein: CASSLRDTEAFF. The CDR3 nucleotides are TGTGCCAGCAGCTTGCGGGACACTGAAGCTTTCTTT.